This T cell receptor beta chain was captured in a study of spatial heterogeneity in lung cancer (dated by TCRdb to about 2019). The study in broad terms: Beta-chain transcripts were consistently detected in greater numbers than alpha-chain transcripts, which likely reflected higher beta-chain transcript abundance. Both alpha and beta chains were TCR-sequenced in approximately 200 tumor regions, under 70 matched nontumor lung samples and some 50 PBMC samples obtained at surgery. TCR repertoire features were related to nonsynonymous mutation counts determined by whole-exome sequencing of tumor tissue. In non-small cell lung cancer, the study quantitatively compared TCR alpha and beta repertoires across several tumor regions, matched nontumor lung, and blood. In tumor regions, TCR transcript counts showed a strong correlation with a T cell transcriptional module score from matched bulk RNA-seq. In the raw uncorrected reads, each unique combination of TCR and UMI appeared more than ten times on average.

The CDR3 covers 14 residues, taking in both the cysteine and the phenylalanine. Only the CDR3 DNA stays, 42 bases, in frame from base 1. The junction shows trimming of 6 bases on V and 3 bases on J, plus 15 bases between the germline ends. The germline V gene (reference sequence) supplies CDR1 DFQATT and CDR2 SNEGSKA. What the authors observed across the whole study: The tumor nonsynonymous mutation count correlated with the number of expanded alpha and beta TCRs within the tumor. Confirming at a functional level the hypothesis that regional TCRs recognize regional mutations was considered to require additional single-cell paired TCR alpha and beta sequencing. Estimated TCR-seq coverage of tumor T cells was only approximately 7.4% for alpha chains and roughly 12% for beta chains. The count of ubiquitous expanded TCRs correlated with the count of ubiquitous nonsynonymous mutations, and the count of regional expanded TCRs correlated with the count of regional nonsynonymous mutations.

To prepare the library, 5' RACE was applied. Sequencing relied on a NextSeq 500. In the TCR library protocol, a unique molecular identifier was attached to each TCR cDNA molecule so that PCR and sequencing errors could be corrected. In the paper's pipeline: TCR identification, UMI-based error correction and CDR3 extraction were all carried out with Decombinator tools. Expanded TCRs were defined as those above a frequency of 2 per 1,000, corresponding to the top 1% of the tumor frequency distribution. Expanded tumor TCRs statistically deemed absent (corrected P<0.05) from at least one tumor region were classed as regional, and all other expanded tumor TCRs were classed as ubiquitous. Renyi diversity was computed with the R vegan package after each repertoire had been subsampled 100 times to 5,000 TCRs. CDR3 similarity networks were built from amino acid triplet string-kernel similarity, connecting CDR3s with pairwise similarity above 0.82. TCRdb reanalyzed the raw reads on its own, using fastp at Q25 for trimming and MiXCR for clone calling, and kept in-frame beta chains. CDR3 protein sequences are deduplicated, and each keeps its most common genes and DNA. The authors' filters were not applied to this entry. Here the sample has about 11,000 distinct CDR3 sequences; 5% to 6% occur a single time. Around 12% of the sample belongs to the ten largest clones.

Sample time point, as interpreted from the label and publication: sample taken at primary tumor resection. The donors were 70 or so patients from the lung TRACERx cohort who had early-stage, untreated non-small cell lung cancer. Whole RNA extracted from tumor and nontumor lung tissue, or from cryopreserved PBMC samples, was used for TCR sequencing without cell sorting. Patients were selected for TCR sequencing only if sufficient RNA was available from at least two tumor regions. A lung pathologist reviewed the tumor and adjacent nontumor lung specimens before the specimens were selected. This clonotype was observed at least ten times. The antigen it recognizes is unknown. Nothing much larger sits one base from this clone, and base qualities are not available.

The clonotype comes from a male donor with early-stage non-small cell lung cancer. The chain joins TRBV20-1 to TRBJ2-1, and perhaps TRBD1 as D gene, on 6 matching bases. The sample was lung tumor tissue, taken at surgery. DNA sequence: TGCAGTGCCCCGAGGGACACCTTCTACAATGAGCAGTTCTTC. It translates to CSAPRDTFYNEQFF.